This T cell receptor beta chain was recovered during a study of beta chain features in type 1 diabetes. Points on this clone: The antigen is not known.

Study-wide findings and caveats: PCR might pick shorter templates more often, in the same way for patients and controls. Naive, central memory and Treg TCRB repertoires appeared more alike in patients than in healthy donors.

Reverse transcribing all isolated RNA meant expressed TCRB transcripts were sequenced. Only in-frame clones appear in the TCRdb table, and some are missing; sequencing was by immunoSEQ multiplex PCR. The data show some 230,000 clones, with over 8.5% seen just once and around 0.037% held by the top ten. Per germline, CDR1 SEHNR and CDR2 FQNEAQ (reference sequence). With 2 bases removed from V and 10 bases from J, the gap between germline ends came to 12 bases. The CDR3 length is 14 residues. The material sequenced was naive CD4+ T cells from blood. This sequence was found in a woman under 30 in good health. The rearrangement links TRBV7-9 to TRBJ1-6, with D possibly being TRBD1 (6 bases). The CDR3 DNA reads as TGTGCCAGCAGCTTACGGGCAGGGGACTCACCCCTCCACTTT. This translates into CASSLRAGDSPLHF.